The rows below give T cell receptor beta chains drawn from one sample of a study of blood T cell repertoires in COVID-19. Sequenced by immunoSEQ multiplex PCR; TCRdb stores in-frame clones only, minus some. The table has around 250,000 clones, around 84% seen once. Sequencing was done on a sample of PBMCs or T cells enriched from blood (not recorded which). These receptors came from a woman aged 50 to 65 who had recovered from COVID-19. The CDR3 runs from the conserved cysteine through the conserved F or W. A D gene is named only where the DNA matches it firmly. Only part of the rows carry a size: once, few, many, or a class if the clone is expanded.

TRBD1,TRBJ1-5,16,few,TRBV19,TGTGCCAGCCAGGGACAGAAGGTACATAGCAATCAGCCCCAGCATTTT,CASQGQKVHSNQPQHF
TRBD2,TRBJ2-3,14,NA,TRBV25-1,TGTGCCGTGGGACTAGCGGGAGAGGTCGGTACGCAGTATTTT,CAVGLAGEVGTQYF
NA,TRBJ2-3,16,NA,TRBV6-2/TRBV6-3,TGTGCCAGCAGTTACGGGGGCCTCGGCTCCCCAGATACGCAGTATTTT,CASSYGGLGSPDTQYF
NA,TRBJ2-5,14,NA,TRBV10-1,TGCGCCAGCAGTGCAATGGGGGCCGGGGAGACCCAGTACTTC,CASSAMGAGETQYF
TRBD1,TRBJ2-7,15,NA,TRBV7-9,TGTGCCAGCAGCTTAGTGGGACAGGGGACGTACGAGCAGTACTTC,CASSLVGQGTYEQYF
NA,TRBJ2-5,15,NA,TRBV7-2,TGTGCCAGCAGCTTAGCGCTGGTAGTCGGAGAGACCCAGTACTTC,CASSLALVVGETQYF
NA,TRBJ2-7,14,NA,TRBV5-1,TGCGCCAGCACGGAGGGTTTCGGCGCCTACGAGCAGTACTTC,CASTEGFGAYEQYF
TRBD2,TRBJ2-2,16,once,TRBV5-1,TGCGCCAGCATCACGGGGCCGGGAGGGCAAACCGGGGAGCTGTTTTTT,CASITGPGGQTGELFF
TRBD2,TRBJ2-2,16,NA,TRBV18,TGTGCCAGCTCACAGACTAGCGGTTCGAACACCGGGGAGCTGTTTTTT,CASSQTSGSNTGELFF
NA,TRBJ1-5,14,NA,TRBV5-1,TGCGCCAGCAGCCCCCTCGGGGTGGGTCAGCCCCAGCATTTT,CASSPLGVGQPQHF
NA,TRBJ1-5,15,NA,TRBV15,TGTGCCACCCATCCAGGGGTTTATAGCAATCAGCCCCAGCATTTT,CATHPGVYSNQPQHF
NA,TRBJ1-1,15,NA,TRBV18,TGTGCCAGCTCACCGAACAGGGAACAGGGCACTGAAGCTTTCTTT,CASSPNREQGTEAFF
NA,TRBJ2-2,14,NA,TRBV6-5,TGTGCCAGCAGTACGGGTGGGGGGACCGGGGAGCTGTTTTTT,CASSTGGGTGELFF
TRBD1,TRBJ2-7,17,once,TRBV27,TGTGCCAGCAGTTTCCGGTTGGGACAGGGCAGCTCCTACGAGCAGTACTTC,CASSFRLGQGSSYEQYF
NA,TRBJ1-2,14,NA,TRBV5-1,TGCGCCAGCAGCTTGGGCCAGGGGAACTATGGCTACACCTTC,CASSLGQGNYGYTF
NA,TRBJ1-2,11,NA,TRBV30,TGTGCCTGGAGTGTGGAGGTCGGCTACACCTTC,CAWSVEVGYTF
NA,TRBJ1-2,14,NA,TRBV4-1,TGCGCCAGCAGCCAAGTAGTAGCTAACTATGGCTACACCTTC,CASSQVVANYGYTF
TRBD2,TRBJ2-7,14,NA,TRBV5-1,TGCGCCAGCAGGTGGGGGGGAAGCTCCTACGAGCAGTACTTC,CASRWGGSSYEQYF
TRBD2,TRBJ2-1,15,few,TRBV28,TGTGCCAGCAGTTTGGCTAGCGGGATCTCCAACTGGCAGTTCTTC,CASSLASGISNWQFF
NA,TRBJ2-7,13,NA,TRBV6-1,TGTGCCAGCAGTGATGGCAGGGGCTACGAGCAGTACTTC,CASSDGRGYEQYF
NA,TRBJ2-5,14,NA,TRBV4-2,TGTGCCAGCAGCCAAGACTGGCAGGGAGAGACCCAGTACTTC,CASSQDWQGETQYF
NA,TRBJ1-1,13,NA,TRBV28,TGTGCCAGCAGAACCTCCAGGAACACTGAAGCTTTCTTT,CASRTSRNTEAFF
TRBD1,TRBJ1-2,13,NA,TRBV28,TGTGCCAGCAGCCACAGGGGGAACTATGGCTACACCTTC,CASSHRGNYGYTF
TRBD1,TRBJ1-5,14,NA,TRBV27,TGTGCCAGCAGTTTTGGACAGGGTGGTCAGCCCCAGCATTTT,CASSFGQGGQPQHF
NA,TRBJ1-5,14,NA,TRBV28,TGTGCCAGCAGTTCCGGGACACCTAATCAGCCCCAGCATTTT,CASSSGTPNQPQHF
NA,TRBJ2-1,13,once,TRBV7-9,TGTGCCAGCAGCCGTCCAGGCTACAATGAGCAGTTCTTC,CASSRPGYNEQFF
TRBD1,TRBJ1-2,13,NA,TRBV7-2,TGTGCCAGCAGCCTCGGGACAGGGCAAGGCTACACCTTC,CASSLGTGQGYTF
NA,TRBJ2-5,14,NA,TRBV9,TGTGCCAGCAGCGAAAGACTAGGACAAGAGACCCAGTACTTC,CASSERLGQETQYF
TRBD1,TRBJ1-2,16,NA,TRBV28,TGTGCCAGCAGTTTATTCTCCAGGGGGCGGAACTATGGCTACACCTTC,CASSLFSRGRNYGYTF
NA,TRBJ1-2,14,NA,TRBV7-9,TGTGCCAGCAGCTTAGAGGGCAGGGTAGAAGGCTACACCTTC,CASSLEGRVEGYTF
NA,TRBJ1-2,15,NA,TRBV3-1/TRBV3-2,TGTGCCAGCAGCCAATATGAACAGCCAAACTATGGCTACACCTTC,CASSQYEQPNYGYTF
NA,TRBJ1-1,13,few,TRBV30,TGTGCCTGGAGGGCGGAAAGGAACACTGAAGCTTTCTTT,CAWRAERNTEAFF
NA,TRBJ2-3,15,NA,TRBV4-1,TGCGCCAGCAGCATACTACCACAAAGCACAGATACGCAGTATTTT,CASSILPQSTDTQYF
TRBD1,TRBJ2-7,15,NA,TRBV6-2/TRBV6-3,TGTGCCAGCAGTTACCGGACAGGGGTTTCCTACGAGCAGTACTTC,CASSYRTGVSYEQYF
NA,TRBJ2-4,12,NA,TRBV19,TGTGCCAGTAGCACTAGAGGGAACATTCAGTACTTC,CASSTRGNIQYF
TRBD1,TRBJ1-5,16,NA,TRBV7-2,TGTGCCAGCAGCTCGGGACAGGGGTTCTCCAATCAGCCCCAGCATTTT,CASSSGQGFSNQPQHF
NA,TRBJ1-2,15,NA,TRBV5-1,TGCGCCAGCAGCTTGGTCCCAGGGGTTAGGTATGGCTACACCTTC,CASSLVPGVRYGYTF
NA,TRBJ2-5,14,NA,TRBV5-1,TGCGCCAGCAGCTTTCGTGCCGGAGAAGAGACCCAGTACTTC,CASSFRAGEETQYF
NA,TRBJ1-1,11,NA,TRBV2,TGTGCCAGCAGCAACGCCAGGGTGACTTTCTTT,CASSNARVTFF
NA,TRBJ2-3,13,NA,TRBV10-3,TGTGCCACCCAGGATACTAGCACAGATACGCAGTATTTT,CATQDTSTDTQYF
NA,TRBJ2-1,11,few,TRBV12-5,TGTGCTAGTGGTTTGTCAAATGAGCAGTTCTTC,CASGLSNEQFF
TRBD2,TRBJ2-2,17,NA,TRBV24-1,TGTGCCACCAGTCATTCGTTGTCGGCGGGACTAACCGGGGAGCTGTTTTTT,CATSHSLSAGLTGELFF
TRBD1,TRBJ2-7,16,NA,TRBV4-2,TGTGCCAGCAGCCAAGATGGTGGACAGGGCCCTAAGGAGCAGTACTTC,CASSQDGGQGPKEQYF
NA,TRBJ2-1,13,NA,TRBV19,TGTGCCAGTAGTCCGGGGGTAATCAATGAGCAGTTCTTC,CASSPGVINEQFF
TRBD1,TRBJ2-1,15,NA,TRBV7-2,TGTGCCAGCAGCCTCGTCCGGGACAGTACAAATGAGCAGTTCTTC,CASSLVRDSTNEQFF
NA,TRBJ1-1,13,NA,TRBV18,TGTGCCAGCTCACCCAGGGCAAACACTGAAGCTTTCTTT,CASSPRANTEAFF
TRBD1,TRBJ2-5,15,NA,TRBV6-6,TGTGCCAGCAGTCGTCCGACAGGGGACCAAGAGACCCAGTACTTC,CASSRPTGDQETQYF
NA,TRBJ1-5,11,NA,TRBV6-5,TGTGCCAGCAGCGGGAGTCAGCCCCAGCATTTT,CASSGSQPQHF
TRBD2,TRBJ2-2,14,NA,TRBV27,TGTGCCAGCACCCTAGCGGGAGGGCCCGGGGAGCTGTTTTTT,CASTLAGGPGELFF